This TCR beta chain originates from a study of blood T cell repertoires in COVID-19. Study as a whole: Sources were T cells, B-cell-depleted T cells, or PBMCs; the material itself was cDNA or gDNA.

Clones were read by immunoSEQ multiplex PCR, and TCRdb kept only the in-frame ones, dropping some. The sample shows 60,000 to 75,000 clones, around 80% of them seen only once. The V gene end was trimmed by 2 bases and the J gene end by 2 bases; junction bases not matched to a gene: 6. CDR1 and CDR2 from the germline V gene are MGHRA and YSYEKL. The CDR3 is 15 amino acids. The chain uses TRBV4-1 and TRBJ2-7, with 7 bases identical to TRBD2. Sequencing input: peripheral blood. The origin of this receptor is a human donor in a cohort sampled during active COVID-19. The DNA for the CDR3 is TGCGCCAGCAGCCAAACTAGCGTGGGGGCCTACGAGCAGTACTTC. Its protein product is CASSQTSVGAYEQYF.